Following are 12 T cell receptor beta chains from one sample sequenced in a study of T cells in Graves' hyperthyroidism and ophthalmopathy. It was RNA transcripts that yielded the amplified TCR beta CDR3 regions. Researchers ran a first-round RT-PCR on the TCR CDR3 using the HTBI primer set. TCRdb re-derived calls from the multiplex PCR reads in MiXCR, one entry per CDR3 protein. The table has under 400,000 distinct CDR3 sequences, about a sixth seen once. Sequenced material: blood. The receptor source for this set is a woman aged 40 to 49 with Graves' ophthalmopathy.

Points on this clonotype: This may be a read error: a much more frequent sequence differs by one nucleotide. V is TRBV20-1 and J is TRBJ1-5; no firm D call. Germline CDR1 DFQATT, CDR2 SNEGSKA (reference sequence). There are 16 residues in the CDR3. V shed 1 base and J shed 3 bases, with 16 bases lying between them. This chain's CDR3 is CSARASPDGINQPQHF. The CDR3 coding sequence is TGCAGTGCTAGAGCGTCCCCTGACGGAATCAATCAGCCCCAGCATTTT.

This clonotype was recorded at least ten times. The chain is built from TRBV6-1 and TRBJ2-7; 8 bases are a match to TRBD2. The germline CDR1 and CDR2 sequences are MNHNS and SASEGT. The J segment lost 4 bases and the V segment lost 1 base, leaving 9 bases of the junction unmatched. The length of the CDR3 is 16 residues. The CDR3 sequence: CASSEEEAGGSYEQYF. CDR3 nucleotides: TGTGCCAGCAGTGAAGAAGAGGCGGGGGGCTCATACGAGCAGTACTTC.

By share of the sample, this clonotype is medium-sized (0.01 to 0.1%). J is TRBJ2-5 and V is TRBV20-1; 9 positions agree with TRBD1. With V trimmed by 6 bases and J by 3 bases, 8 bases remained unmatched. CDR3 size: 14 residues. Germline V gene lookup returns CDR1 DFQATT and CDR2 SNEGSKA (reference sequence). The CDR3: CSALRDRAKETQYF. The CDR3, as DNA: TGCAGTGCCCTCCGGGACAGGGCCAAAGAGACCCAGTACTTC.

CDR3 loop: CASSDGQVDSPLHF. The CDR3 DNA sequence: TGTGCCAGCAGTGACGGGCAGGTGGATTCACCCCTCCACTTT. The chain has TRBV6-1 and TRBJ1-6, with unresolved D. The germline V and J ends were trimmed by 3 bases and 8 bases, with 11 bases remaining between them. The CDR3 is 14 residues long. Germline CDR1 is MNHNS and CDR2 is SASEGT.

This clonotype has a count of ten or more. The CDR3 loop reads CSFGGMNTEAFF. The CDR3 region has the DNA TGCAGCTTCGGGGGCATGAACACTGAAGCTTTCTTT. The chain joins TRBV29-1 to TRBJ1-1; D may be TRBD1 (6 bases). The CDR3 totals 12 residues. Per germline, CDR1 SQVTM and CDR2 ANQGSEA. The V gene lost 8 bases and the J gene lost 0 bases, with 10 bases spanning the gap.

This clonotype showed up just a few times. The chain joins TRBV6-1 to TRBJ1-5, with 10 bases matching TRBD1. Germline V gives CDR1 MNHNS, CDR2 SASEGT. The V and J ends lost 7 bases and 2 bases, in that order; junction bases with no gene match: 11. The CDR3 has 17 residues. CDR3 sequence (DNA): TGTGCCAGCACCTCGACAGGGGGCTGGGTAGGCAATCAGCCCCAGCATTTT. Its protein is CASTSTGGWVGNQPQHF.

In this sample, this clonotype turned up many times. This chain links TRBV11-1 with TRBJ2-7; possible D gene TRBD2, 6 bases. The CDR3 is 12 residues long. Trimming took 5 bases from V and 3 from J, leaving 8 bases between them. Looked up from germline, CDR1 is SGHAT and CDR2 is FQDESV (reference sequence). CDR3 protein: CASSHGGYEQYF. The CDR3 DNA reads as TGTGCCAGCAGCCACGGGGGCTACGAGCAGTACTTC.

This clonotype was seen many times. The rearrangement uses TRBV12-3 or TRBV12-4 and TRBJ2-5, with D hard to call. This CDR3 has 12 residues. V lost 10 bases to trimming and J lost 5 bases, with 14 bases between them. The CDR3 region has the DNA TGTGCCACCCAAAGTGGGGTGGAGACCCAGTACTTC. Protein product: CATQSGVETQYF.

This clonotype was observed at least ten times. The V and J genes are TRBV7-9 and TRBJ1-1; D unresolved. Germline loops: CDR1 SEHNR, CDR2 FQNEAQ (reference sequence). This CDR3 spans 12 amino acids. Trimming shortened V by 0 bases and J by 8 bases, and 7 bases separated the two germline ends. The CDR3 DNA sequence: TGTGCCAGCAGCTTAGCGGGGTCGGAAGCTTTCTTT. This encodes CASSLAGSEAFF.

This clonotype was seen ten or more times. The J gene is TRBJ2-5, the V gene TRBV12-3 or TRBV12-4; TRBD2 matches 8 bases. There are 14 residues in the CDR3. The ends lost 6 bases at V and 4 bases at J; junction bases unmatched: 7. The CDR3 sequence is CASSLLAGGETQYF. The CDR3 DNA reads TGTGCCAGCAGCCTTCTGGCGGGGGGAGAGACCCAGTACTTC.

This clonotype came up many times. One end of the junction varies from germline; a read error may be responsible. The chain combines TRBV12-3 or TRBV12-4 with TRBJ2-4; no clear D gene. The CDR3 consists of 12 residues. CDR3 bases: TGTGCCAGCAGTGTAGCCAAAAACATTCAGTACTTC. Protein product: CASSVAKNIQYF.

This clonotype has ten or more counts. This rearrangement joins TRBV25-1 to TRBJ2-7; 11 nucleotides match TRBD2. The CDR3 has 21 amino acids. Germline V gene sequence: CDR1 MGHDK, CDR2 SYGVNS. V dropped 7 bases and J dropped 3; count of bases not matched to a gene: 26. Here the CDR3 reads CASTVGGRWARLAGGVYEQYF. For the CDR3, the DNA is TGTGCCAGCACCGTTGGTGGGCGGTGGGCCCGGCTAGCGGGAGGAGTCTACGAGCAGTACTTC.